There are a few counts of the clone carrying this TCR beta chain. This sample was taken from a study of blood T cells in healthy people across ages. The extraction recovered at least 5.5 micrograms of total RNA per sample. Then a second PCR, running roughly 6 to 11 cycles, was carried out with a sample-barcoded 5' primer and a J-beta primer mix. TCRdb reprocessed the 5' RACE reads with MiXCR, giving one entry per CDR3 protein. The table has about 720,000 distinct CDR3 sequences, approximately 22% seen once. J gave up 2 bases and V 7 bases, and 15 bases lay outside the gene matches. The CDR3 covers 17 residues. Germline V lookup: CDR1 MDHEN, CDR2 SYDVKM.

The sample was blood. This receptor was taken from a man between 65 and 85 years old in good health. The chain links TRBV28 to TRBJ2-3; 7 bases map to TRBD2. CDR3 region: CASNPLAAQTLTDTQYF. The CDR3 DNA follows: TGTGCCAGCAATCCCCTAGCGGCCCAGACTCTCACAGATACGCAGTATTTT.